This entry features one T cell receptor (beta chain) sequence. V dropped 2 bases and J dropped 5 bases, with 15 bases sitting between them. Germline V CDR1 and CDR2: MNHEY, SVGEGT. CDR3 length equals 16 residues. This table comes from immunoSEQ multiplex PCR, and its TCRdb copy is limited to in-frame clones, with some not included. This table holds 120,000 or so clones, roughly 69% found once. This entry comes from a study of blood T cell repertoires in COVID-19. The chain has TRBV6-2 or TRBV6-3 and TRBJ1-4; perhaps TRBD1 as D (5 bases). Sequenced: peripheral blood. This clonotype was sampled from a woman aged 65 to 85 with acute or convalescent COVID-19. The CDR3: CASSYGRTSDNEKLFF. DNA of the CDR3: TGTGCCAGCAGTTACGGGCGGACATCGGACAATGAAAAACTGTTTTTT.